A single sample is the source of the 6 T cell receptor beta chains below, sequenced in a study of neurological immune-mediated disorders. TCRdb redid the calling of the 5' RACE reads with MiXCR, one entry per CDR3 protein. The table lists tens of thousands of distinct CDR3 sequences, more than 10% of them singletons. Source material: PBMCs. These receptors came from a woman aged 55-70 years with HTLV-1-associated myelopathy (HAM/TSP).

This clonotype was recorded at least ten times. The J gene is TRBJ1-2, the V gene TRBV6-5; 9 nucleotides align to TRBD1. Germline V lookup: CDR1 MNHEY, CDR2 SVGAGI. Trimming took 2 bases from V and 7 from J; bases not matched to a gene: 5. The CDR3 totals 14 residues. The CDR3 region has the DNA TGTGCCAGCAGTTACCAGGGACAGGGTGGTGGCTACACCTTC. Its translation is CASSYQGQGGGYTF.

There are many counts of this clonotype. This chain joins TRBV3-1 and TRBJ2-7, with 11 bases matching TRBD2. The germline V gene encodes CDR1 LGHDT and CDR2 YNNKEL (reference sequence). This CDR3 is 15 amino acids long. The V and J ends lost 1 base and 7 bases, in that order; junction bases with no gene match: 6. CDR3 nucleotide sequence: TGTGCCAGCAGCCAAGTAGCGGGAGGGTCTCGGGAGCAGTACTTC. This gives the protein CASSQVAGGSREQYF.

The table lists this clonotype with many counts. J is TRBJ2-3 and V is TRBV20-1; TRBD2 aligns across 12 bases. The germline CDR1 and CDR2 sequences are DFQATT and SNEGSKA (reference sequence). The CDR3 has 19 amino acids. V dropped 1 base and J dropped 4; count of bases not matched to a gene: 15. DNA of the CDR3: TGCAGTGCTAGAGCCTCCTACTCTCTAGCGGGGGGGCCCGCAGATACGCAGTATTTT. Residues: CSARASYSLAGGPADTQYF.

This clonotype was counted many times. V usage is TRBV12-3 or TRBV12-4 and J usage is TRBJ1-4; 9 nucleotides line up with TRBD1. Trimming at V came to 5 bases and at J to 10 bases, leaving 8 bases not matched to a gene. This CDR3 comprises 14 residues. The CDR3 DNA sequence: TGTGCCAGCAGTAGTACAGGGGGCGACGGAAAACTGTTTTTT. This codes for CASSSTGGDGKLFF.

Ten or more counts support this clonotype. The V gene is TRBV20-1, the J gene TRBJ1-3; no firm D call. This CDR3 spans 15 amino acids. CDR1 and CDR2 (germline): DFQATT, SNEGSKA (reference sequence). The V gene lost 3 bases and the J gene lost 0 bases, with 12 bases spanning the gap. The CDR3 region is CSASRPQISGNTIYF. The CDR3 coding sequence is TGCAGTGCTAGCCGTCCGCAAATCTCTGGAAACACCATATATTTT.

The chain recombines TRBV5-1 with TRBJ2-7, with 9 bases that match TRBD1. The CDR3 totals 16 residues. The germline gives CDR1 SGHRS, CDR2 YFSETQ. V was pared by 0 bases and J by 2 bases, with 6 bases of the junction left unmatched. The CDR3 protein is CASSLGHGTGTYEQYF. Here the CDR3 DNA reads TGCGCCAGCAGCTTGGGACACGGGACAGGGACCTACGAGCAGTACTTC. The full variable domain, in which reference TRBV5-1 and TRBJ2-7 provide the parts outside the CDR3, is KAGVTQTPRYLIKTRGQQVTLSCSPISGHRSVSWYQQTPGQGLQFLFEYFSETQRNKGNFPGRFSGRQFSNSRSEMNVSTLELGDSALYLCASSLGHGTGTYEQYFGPGTRLTVT.